This T cell receptor (beta chain) derives from a study of T cells in Graves' hyperthyroidism and ophthalmopathy. This clonotype was recorded a few times. Germline lookup yields CDR1 MNHEY and CDR2 SMNVEV (reference sequence). The V end lost 2 bases, the J end lost 4 bases, and 8 bases lay between the germline ends. The CDR3 is 13 residues long. TCR beta CDR3 region amplification was performed from RNA transcripts. HTBI primers drove first-round RT-PCR of the TCR CDR3. Using its own MiXCR run on the multiplex PCR reads, TCRdb lists one record per CDR3 protein. The table lists about 690,000 distinct CDR3 sequences, around 15% of them singletons.

This chain connects TRBV27 to TRBJ2-5; D is possibly TRBD1 (5 bases). Sequenced sample: blood. The clonotype originates from a man in his fifties or sixties with Graves' hyperthyroidism. CDR3 sequence (DNA): TGTGCCAGCAGTTTAACCAGGGTAGAGACCCAGTACTTC. Translating gives CASSLTRVETQYF.